This entry lists 8 T cell receptor beta chains sequenced from one sample in a study of persistence of HIV-infected CD4 T cells. The antigens for these receptors are not known. Sequencing used immunoSEQ version 4 in survey mode. This table comes from immunoSEQ multiplex PCR, and its TCRdb copy is limited to in-frame clones, with some not included. The sample lists about 64,000 clones, less than 85% occurring once. Cells were stimulated with overlapping HIV-1 Gag 15-mer peptides. CD40L/CD69 double-negative CD45RO-high memory CD4+ T cells were collected. Source: CD4+ T cells sorted from PBMCs after roughly 18-hour stimulation, taken from a patient who received antiretroviral therapy. The receptors here all came from an adult man with HIV who was CMV-seropositive.

The chain links TRBV7-9 to TRBJ2-1, with D hard to call. Trimming stripped 6 bases from V and 2 bases from J, with 11 bases between. Germline V gene lookup returns CDR1 SEHNR and CDR2 FQNEAQ (reference sequence). This CDR3 is built from 14 residues. CDR3 sequence (DNA): TGTGCCAGCAGTTATTATTGGGCCTACAATGAGCAGTTCTTC. Translating it yields CASSYYWAYNEQFF.

The chain uses TRBV6-5 and TRBJ1-5; no reliable D call. This CDR3 has 13 amino acids. The germline V and J ends were trimmed by 6 bases and 11 bases, with 17 bases remaining between them. Germline V CDR1 and CDR2: MNHEY, SVGAGI. The CDR3 is CASRKPGETAQHF. In DNA form, the CDR3 reads TGTGCCAGCAGAAAACCCGGGGAGACGGCCCAGCATTTT.

In its sample, this clone was seen once. The chain carries TRBV19 and TRBJ1-2; the match to TRBD1 covers 8 bases. CDR1 is LNHDA, CDR2 SQIVND, per germline (reference sequence). There are 15 residues in the CDR3. J lost 7 bases, V lost 7 bases, and 14 bases had no gene match. In DNA, the CDR3 is TGTGCCAGTAACCGACCCGGGACAGGAGGTAGTGGCTACACCTTC. Its translation: CASNRPGTGGSGYTF.

The chain uses TRBV5-4 and TRBJ2-7, with a tentative D call TRBD2 (6 bases). V was pared by 2 bases and J by 0 bases, with 9 bases between. Germline CDR1 SGHNT, CDR2 YYREEE (reference sequence). The CDR3 is 14 amino acids. CDR3 protein: CASSLFGGSYEQYF. The CDR3 bases are TGTGCCAGCAGCTTATTCGGGGGCTCCTACGAGCAGTACTTC.

The chain employs TRBV2 and TRBJ2-1; TRBD1 matches 8 bases. From germline, CDR1 is SNHLY and CDR2 FYNNEI. The CDR3 sequence is 13 residues long. The ends lost 4 bases at V and 7 bases at J; junction bases unmatched: 3. CDR3 bases: TGTGCCAGCAGTGGGACAGGGAGTAATGAGCAGTTCTTC. Its translation: CASSGTGSNEQFF.

With regard to this clone: The sample carries other DNA sequences with the same CDR3. This chain uses TRBV9 with TRBJ2-2; D gene uncertain. V gave up 1 base and J gave up 2 bases, with 6 bases separating them. Looked up from germline, CDR1 is SGDLS and CDR2 is YYNGEE. CDR3 length equals 14 residues. The CDR3 nucleotides read TGTGCCAGCAGCGTAACCCCAAACACCGGGGAGCTGTTTTTT. Protein product: CASSVTPNTGELFF.

The chain uses TRBV5-6 and TRBJ1-2; possible D gene TRBD1, 6 bases. The germline V gene has CDR1 SGHDT and CDR2 YYEEEE. Trimming shortened V by 3 bases and J by 5 bases, and 17 bases separated the two germline ends. The CDR3 runs 15 residues. The CDR3 DNA sequence: TGTGCCAGCAGCTCCCCCCACAGGGTATCATATGGCTACACCTTC. Its translation is CASSSPHRVSYGYTF.

The V gene is TRBV5-1, the J gene TRBJ2-2; D remains unclear. The V end lost 0 bases, the J end lost 1 base, and 4 bases lay between the germline ends. Per the germline V gene, CDR1 is SGHRS and CDR2 is YFSETQ. This CDR3 comprises 14 residues. The CDR3 reads CASSLVRNTGELFF. CDR3 DNA: TGCGCCAGCAGCTTGGTACGGAACACCGGGGAGCTGTTTTTT.